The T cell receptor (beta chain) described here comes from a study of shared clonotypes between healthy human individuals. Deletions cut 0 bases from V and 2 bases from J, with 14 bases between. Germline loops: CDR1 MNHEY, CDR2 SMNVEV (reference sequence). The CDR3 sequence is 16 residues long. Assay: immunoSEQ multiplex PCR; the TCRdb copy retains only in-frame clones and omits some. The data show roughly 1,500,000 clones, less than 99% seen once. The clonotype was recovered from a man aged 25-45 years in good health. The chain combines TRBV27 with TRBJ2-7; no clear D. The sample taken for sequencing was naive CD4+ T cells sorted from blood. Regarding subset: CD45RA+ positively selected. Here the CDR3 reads CASSLSHLQPPYEQYF. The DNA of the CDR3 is TGTGCCAGCAGTTTATCGCACCTTCAACCCCCCTACGAGCAGTACTTC.